The 21 T cell receptor beta chains given below trace back to one sample, sequenced in a study of blood T cell repertoires in COVID-19. Profiling relied on immunoSEQ multiplex PCR, and the TCRdb table lists in-frame clones only, not all of them. Of around 250,000 clones in the sample, approximately 87% were seen once. Sequenced input: peripheral blood. All receptors come from a man aged 60 to 69 with acute or convalescent COVID-19.

The genes are TRBV28 and TRBJ1-2; D is undetermined. CDR3 length equals 13 residues. Trimming cost V 3 bases and J 3 bases, with 8 bases left between them. The germline gives CDR1 MDHEN, CDR2 SYDVKM. For the CDR3, the DNA is TGTGCCAGCAGTTTGGAGGATTACTATGGCTACACCTTC. This encodes CASSLEDYYGYTF.

This clone was observed once. The V and J genes are TRBV9 and TRBJ2-1; TRBD2 matches 13 bases. With V trimmed by 4 bases and J by 9 bases, 13 bases remained unmatched. The CDR3 is made up of 17 amino acids. Germline CDR1 reads SGDLS; CDR2 reads YYNGEE. As DNA, the CDR3 is TGTGCCAGCAGCTCCGGACTAGCGGGAGATTCTAGGAGTGAGCAGTTCTTC. Its translation is CASSSGLAGDSRSEQFF.

This clone was observed a few times. J is TRBJ2-7 and V is TRBV18; TRBD2 agrees at 15 bases. Germline V gene sequence: CDR1 KGHSH, CDR2 LQKENI. This CDR3 has 22 residues. Trimming at V came to 3 bases and at J to 6 bases, leaving 24 bases not matched to a gene. CDR3 in DNA: TGTGCCAGCTCACCTCCCGCAGGGTGGAGTGGACTAGCGGGAGGGCCAACCCTCGAGCAGTACTTC. Translation gives CASSPPAGWSGLAGGPTLEQYF.

The gene calls are TRBV28 and TRBJ2-7; 7 bases match TRBD1. Germline CDR1 MDHEN, CDR2 SYDVKM. V lost 11 bases, J lost 3 bases, and 7 bases stayed unmatched. The CDR3 is 12 amino acids. Here the CDR3 DNA reads TGTGCCGTACAGGGGACCGACTACGAGCAGTACTTC. Encoded protein: CAVQGTDYEQYF.

J is TRBJ2-3 and V is TRBV19; TRBD2 aligns across 12 bases. The CDR3 is made up of 16 amino acids. Germline-derived CDR1 and CDR2 are LNHDA and SQIVND (reference sequence). V lost 4 bases, J lost 2 bases, and 4 bases stayed unmatched. The CDR3 DNA reads as TGTGCCAGTAGTAACGGACTAGCGGGAATCACAGATACGCAGTATTTT. Translated: CASSNGLAGITDTQYF.

J is TRBJ2-2 and V is TRBV10-3, with TRBD2 matching 7 bases. The CDR3 extends over 14 amino acids. Unmatched junction bases numbered 10, after V lost 10 bases and J lost 5 bases. The V gene's germline CDR1 is ENHRY and CDR2 SYGVKD. The DNA of the CDR3 is TGTGCCACCGGGACTACAGCCGGAACCGGGGAGCTGTTTTTT. Translated: CATGTTAGTGELFF.

The chain carries TRBV2 and TRBJ2-2; TRBD2 aligns across 9 bases. This CDR3 comprises 15 residues. CDR1 and CDR2 (germline): SNHLY, FYNNEI. Germline trimming cut 6 bases from V and 3 bases from J; bases unmatched to any gene: 5. The CDR3 loop reads CASRFSGRDTGELFF. Here the CDR3 DNA reads TGTGCCAGCAGGTTTAGCGGGAGAGACACCGGGGAGCTGTTTTTT.

This rearrangement joins TRBV30 to TRBJ1-5, with 7 bases aligning to TRBD1. V was pared by 5 bases and J by 5 bases, with 6 bases of the junction left unmatched. Germline CDR1 reads GTSNPN; CDR2 reads SVGIG (reference sequence). The CDR3 contains 13 residues. The DNA for the CDR3 is TGTGCCTGGGGTCACAGGGGCTATCAGCCCCAGCATTTT. Residues: CAWGHRGYQPQHF.

The chain joins TRBV5-4 to TRBJ2-7, with 10 bases fitting TRBD2. This CDR3 region has 14 residues. CDR1 and CDR2 (germline): SGHNT, YYREEE (reference sequence). The trim removed 4 bases at V and 0 bases at J, leaving 1 base unmatched. The CDR3 coding sequence is TGTGCCAGCAGCGGACTAGCGGACTCCTACGAGCAGTACTTC. Translation: CASSGLADSYEQYF.

CDR3 nucleotide sequence: TGTGCCAGCAGTTTGCCGCAGGGACATTGGAATGAAAAACTGTTTTTT. Translated: CASSLPQGHWNEKLFF. This rearrangement joins TRBV28 to TRBJ1-4; the D gene is possibly TRBD1 (6 bases). Trimming removed 3 bases at V and 5 bases at J, with 16 bases between. Germline V gives CDR1 MDHEN, CDR2 SYDVKM. CDR3 length equals 16 residues.

This chain links TRBV7-9 with TRBJ1-1; 10 bases are shared with TRBD1. Losses at the gene ends were 0 bases for V and 5 bases for J; bases not matched to a gene: 3. Germline V CDR1 and CDR2: SEHNR, FQNEAQ (reference sequence). The CDR3 runs to 15 residues. CDR3 nucleotides: TGTGCCAGCAGCTTAGCGGGACAGGGGTGGACTGAAGCTTTCTTT. Residues: CASSLAGQGWTEAFF.

The chain employs TRBV28 and TRBJ1-5; a weak D match, TRBD1 (5 bases). V was trimmed by 4 bases and J by 9 bases, leaving 10 bases between them. Germline V gene data show CDR1 as MDHEN and CDR2 as SYDVKM. CDR3 length: 12 residues. For the CDR3, the DNA is TGTGCCAGCAGTTCCCTGGGGCGGCCCCAGCATTTT. Its translation is CASSSLGRPQHF.

This clone was seen only once. This chain links TRBV7-3 with TRBJ2-1, with TRBD2 matching over 7 bases. This CDR3 has 13 residues. The germline gives CDR1 SGHTA, CDR2 FQGTGA. The junction had 6 bases not matched to a gene; V was cut back by 5 bases and J by 8 bases. DNA of the CDR3: TGTGCCAGCAGCACCCGGACTAGGGATGAGCAGTTCTTC. Its translation: CASSTRTRDEQFF.

This sequence joins TRBV19 and TRBJ1-2, with 8 bases matching TRBD1. The CDR3 runs to 14 residues. J gave up 4 bases and V 6 bases, and 7 bases lay outside the gene matches. Per germline, CDR1 LNHDA and CDR2 SQIVND (reference sequence). For the CDR3, the DNA is TGTGCCAGTAGACCCCAGGGGGCGGGCTATGGCTACACCTTC. Its translation: CASRPQGAGYGYTF.

The chain links TRBV6-5 to TRBJ2-1; 10 bases are a match to TRBD1. The CDR3 runs 14 residues. J gave up 8 bases and V 6 bases, and 7 bases lay outside the gene matches. Germline CDR1 is MNHEY and CDR2 is SVGAGI. DNA of the CDR3: TGTGCCAGCAGAAAGGGACAGGGGATGGATGAGCAGTTCTTC. Its protein is CASRKGQGMDEQFF.

The V and J genes are TRBV6-5 and TRBJ1-6; D not certain. CDR1 is MNHEY, CDR2 SVGAGI, per germline. Trimming removed 6 bases at V and 3 bases at J, with 6 bases between. The CDR3 has 13 amino acids. Here the CDR3 DNA reads TGTGCCAGCAGGATCAGCTATAATTCACCCCTCCACTTT. It translates to CASRISYNSPLHF.

V usage is TRBV2 and J usage is TRBJ2-5; TRBD2 is a possible D gene (6 bases). CDR3 length: 15 residues. Trimming pared 4 bases from V and 5 bases from J, leaving 17 bases between. The germline CDR1 and CDR2 sequences are SNHLY and FYNNEI. This CDR3 is CASSGPWRDGETQYF. The CDR3, as DNA: TGTGCCAGCAGTGGCCCGTGGCGGGACGGGGAGACCCAGTACTTC.

The rearrangement uses TRBV7-2 and TRBJ2-5; the D gene is possibly TRBD1 (5 bases). The length of the CDR3 is 14 residues. The V end was cut by 0 bases, the J end by 5 bases, with 10 bases between. The germline V gene has CDR1 SGHTA and CDR2 FQGNSA. The CDR3: CASSLARAGETQYF. The DNA for the CDR3 is TGTGCCAGCAGCTTAGCGAGAGCAGGGGAGACCCAGTACTTC.

This clone was seen a handful of times. The rearrangement uses TRBV19 and TRBJ1-5, with 7 bases fitting TRBD1. Germline lookup yields CDR1 LNHDA and CDR2 SQIVND (reference sequence). The CDR3 spans 13 residues. Losses at the gene ends were 0 bases for V and 11 bases for J; bases not matched to a gene: 4. CDR3 loop: CASSIEADRAQHF. The CDR3 DNA reads TGTGCCAGTAGTATAGAGGCCGACAGGGCCCAGCATTTT.

In its sample, this clone was seen once. The chain couples TRBV3-1 (or the pseudogene TRBV3-2) to TRBJ1-5; a possible D gene is TRBD1 (5 bases). This CDR3 spans 17 amino acids. V lost 5 bases to trimming and J lost 4 bases, with 21 bases between them. Germline CDR1 LGHDT, CDR2 YNNKEL (reference sequence). The chain's CDR3 is CASSIGNWGETNQPQHF. The CDR3 DNA sequence: TGTGCCAGCAGCATCGGTAACTGGGGGGAGACGAATCAGCCCCAGCATTTT.

This rearrangement joins TRBV20-1 to TRBJ1-2, with D uncertain. The germline gives CDR1 DFQATT, CDR2 SNEGSKA (reference sequence). The CDR3 spans 11 residues. The V gene lost 6 bases and the J gene lost 8 bases, with 13 bases spanning the gap. The CDR3 sequence: CSANPSSGYTF. CDR3 coding DNA: TGCAGTGCGAATCCTAGCAGCGGCTACACCTTC.